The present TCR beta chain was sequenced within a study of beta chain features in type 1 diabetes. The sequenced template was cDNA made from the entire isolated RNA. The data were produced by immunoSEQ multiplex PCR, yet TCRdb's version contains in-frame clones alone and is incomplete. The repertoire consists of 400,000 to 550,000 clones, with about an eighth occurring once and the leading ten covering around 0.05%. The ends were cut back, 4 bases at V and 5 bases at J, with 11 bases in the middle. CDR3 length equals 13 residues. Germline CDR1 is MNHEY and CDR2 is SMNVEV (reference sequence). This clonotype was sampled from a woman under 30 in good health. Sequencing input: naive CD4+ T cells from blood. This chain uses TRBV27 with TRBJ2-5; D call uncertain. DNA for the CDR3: TGTGCCAGCAGTTACTCCCCGGCCGAGACCCAGTACTTC. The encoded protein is CASSYSPAETQYF.